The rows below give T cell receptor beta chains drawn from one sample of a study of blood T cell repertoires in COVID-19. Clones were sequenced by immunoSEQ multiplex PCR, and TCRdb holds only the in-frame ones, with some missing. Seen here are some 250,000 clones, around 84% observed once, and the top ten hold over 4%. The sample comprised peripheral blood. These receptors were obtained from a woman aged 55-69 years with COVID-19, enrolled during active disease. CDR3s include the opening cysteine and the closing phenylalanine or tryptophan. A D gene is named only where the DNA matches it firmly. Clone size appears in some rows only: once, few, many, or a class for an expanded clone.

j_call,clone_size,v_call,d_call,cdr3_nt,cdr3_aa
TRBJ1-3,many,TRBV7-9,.,TGTGCCAGCAGCTCCCGGCGGATCGGGCAGGGTGAGGTTGGAAACACCATATATTTT,CASSSRRIGQGEVGNTIYF
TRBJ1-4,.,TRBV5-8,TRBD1,TGTGCCAGCAGCCGGACAGGGGGTAATGAAAAACTGTTTTTT,CASSRTGGNEKLFF
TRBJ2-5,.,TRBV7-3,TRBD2,TGTGCCAGCAGCTTAAGTGGCGGGAGGGAGGAGACCCAGTACTTC,CASSLSGGREETQYF
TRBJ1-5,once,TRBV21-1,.,TGTGCCAGCAGCGCCGGGACAGGGAATCAGCCCCAGCATTTT,CASSAGTGNQPQHF
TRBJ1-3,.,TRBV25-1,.,TGTGCCAGCAGTGAAACTTCAACAGAACCGGGAAACACCATATATTTT,CASSETSTEPGNTIYF
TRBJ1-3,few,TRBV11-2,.,TGTGCCAGCAGCTTAGGCGGGGGGGCCTCTGGAAACACCATATATTTT,CASSLGGGASGNTIYF
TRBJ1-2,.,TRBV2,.,TGTGCCAGCAGTGAGTGGCAGGTAGCTAACTATGGCTACACCTTC,CASSEWQVANYGYTF
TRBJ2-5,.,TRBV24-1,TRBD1,TGTGCCACCAGTGATACACAGGGGTGGCAAGAGACCCAGTACTTC,CATSDTQGWQETQYF
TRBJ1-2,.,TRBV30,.,TGTGCCTGGAGTGACAGGTCTGGCTACACCTTC,CAWSDRSGYTF
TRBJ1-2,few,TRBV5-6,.,TGTGCCAGCAGCCGGAGGGGCAGGCTCGATGGCTACACCTTC,CASSRRGRLDGYTF
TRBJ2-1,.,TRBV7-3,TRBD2,TGTGCCAGCAGCTTAATGGTCGGGAGGGCCAACCATGAGCAGTTCTTC,CASSLMVGRANHEQFF
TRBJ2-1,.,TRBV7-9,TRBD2,TGTGCCAGCAGCCCAACCCTAGCGGTCTCCTACAATGAGCAGTTCTTC,CASSPTLAVSYNEQFF
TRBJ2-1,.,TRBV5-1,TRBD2,TGCGCCAGCAGCCCGGGACTAGCGGGAGCTGGTGAGCAGTTCTTC,CASSPGLAGAGEQFF
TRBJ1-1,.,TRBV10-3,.,TGTGCCATCAGTGAGTCAGTGGGGGCGGCTGAAGCTTTCTTT,CAISESVGAAEAFF
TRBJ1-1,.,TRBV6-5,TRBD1,TGTGCCAGCATCGCCGGGACAGGGGGGTGGACTGAAGCTTTCTTT,CASIAGTGGWTEAFF
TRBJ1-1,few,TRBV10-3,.,TGTGCCATCAGTGAGGCGGTGACGGGGACTGAAGCTTTCTTT,CAISEAVTGTEAFF
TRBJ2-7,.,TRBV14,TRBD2,TGTGCCAGCAGCCCCATTGAGGGACTACTCTACGAGCAGTACTTC,CASSPIEGLLYEQYF
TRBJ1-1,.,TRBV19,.,TGTGCCAGTAGTTTCGAGGGTAGCACTGAAGCTTTCTTT,CASSFEGSTEAFF
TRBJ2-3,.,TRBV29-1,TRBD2,TGCAGCGTTGTGACTAGCGGGAGGGATACGCAGTATTTT,CSVVTSGRDTQYF
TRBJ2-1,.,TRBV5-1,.,TGCGCCAGCAGCGCTGGACTGACAAACAATGAGCAGTTCTTC,CASSAGLTNNEQFF
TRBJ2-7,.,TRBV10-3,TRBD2,TGTGCCATCAGTAAAGCGGGGCCGAGAGGGACCGAGCAGTACTTC,CAISKAGPRGTEQYF
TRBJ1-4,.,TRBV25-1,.,TGTGCCAGCAGTGAATACACAGGGACTAATGAAAAACTGTTTTTT,CASSEYTGTNEKLFF
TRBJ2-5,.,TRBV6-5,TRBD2,TGTGCCAGCAGTACATCGGGACTAGCGACAGAGACCCAGTACTTC,CASSTSGLATETQYF
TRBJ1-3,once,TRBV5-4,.,TGTGCCAGCAGCCGAGGGCCTCCGAGCTCTGGAAACACCATATATTTT,CASSRGPPSSGNTIYF